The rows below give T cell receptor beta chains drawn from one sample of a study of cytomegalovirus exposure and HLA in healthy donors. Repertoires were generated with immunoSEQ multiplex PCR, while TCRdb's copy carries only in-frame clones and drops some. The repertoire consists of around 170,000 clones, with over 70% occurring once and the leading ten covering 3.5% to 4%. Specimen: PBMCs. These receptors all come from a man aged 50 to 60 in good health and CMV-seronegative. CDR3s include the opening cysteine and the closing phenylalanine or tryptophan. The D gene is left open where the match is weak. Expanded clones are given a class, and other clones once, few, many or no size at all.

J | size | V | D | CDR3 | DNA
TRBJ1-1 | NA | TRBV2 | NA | CASITSWPNTEAFF | TGTGCCAGCATCACATCCTGGCCGAACACTGAAGCTTTCTTT
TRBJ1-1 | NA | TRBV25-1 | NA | CASSESWNTEAFF | TGTGCCAGCAGTGAATCGTGGAACACTGAAGCTTTCTTT
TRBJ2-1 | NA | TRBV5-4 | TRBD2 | CASSLQLSGGHRNEQFF | TGTGCCAGCAGCTTACAACTTAGCGGGGGTCACCGCAATGAGCAGTTCTTC
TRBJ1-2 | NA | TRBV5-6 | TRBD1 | CASSFGQVAGYGYTF | TGTGCCAGCAGCTTTGGACAGGTGGCTGGCTATGGCTACACCTTC
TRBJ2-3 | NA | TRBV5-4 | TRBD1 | CASSWGQGNTDTQYF | TGTGCCAGCAGCTGGGGACAGGGAAACACAGATACGCAGTATTTT
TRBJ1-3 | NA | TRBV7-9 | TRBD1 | CASSPGTVGGNTIYF | TGTGCCAGCAGCCCAGGGACAGTGGGAGGAAACACCATATATTTT
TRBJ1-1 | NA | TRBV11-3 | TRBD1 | CASSLGQGGTEAFF | TGTGCCAGCAGCTTAGGGCAGGGGGGCACTGAAGCTTTCTTT
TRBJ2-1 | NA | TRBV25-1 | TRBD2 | CASSEAGGSYNEQFF | TGTGCCAGCAGTGAAGCGGGGGGGTCCTACAATGAGCAGTTCTTC
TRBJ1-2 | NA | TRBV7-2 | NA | CASSRTGTTNYGYTF | TGTGCCAGCAGCCGTACCGGGACAACTAACTATGGCTACACCTTC
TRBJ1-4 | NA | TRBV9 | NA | CASSSGATNEKLFF | TGTGCCAGCAGTTCCGGGGCAACTAATGAAAAACTGTTTTTT
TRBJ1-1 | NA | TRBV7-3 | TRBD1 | CASSPARGTEAFF | TGTGCCAGCAGTCCCGCCAGGGGGACTGAAGCTTTCTTT
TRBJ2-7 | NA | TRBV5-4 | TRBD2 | CASSLGRRVAGGSDEQYF | TGTGCCAGCAGCTTGGGGAGGAGAGTGGCGGGGGGGAGCGACGAGCAGTACTTC
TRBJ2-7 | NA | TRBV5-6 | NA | CASSWNRANEQYF | TGTGCCAGCAGCTGGAACAGGGCCAACGAGCAGTACTTC
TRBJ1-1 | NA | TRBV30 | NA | CAWKMGGGSEAFF | TGTGCCTGGAAGATGGGGGGGGGTTCTGAAGCTTTCTTT
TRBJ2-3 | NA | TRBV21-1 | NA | CASSEGLAGGLTDTQYF | TGTGCCAGCAGCGAAGGACTAGCGGGGGGGCTCACAGATACGCAGTATTTT
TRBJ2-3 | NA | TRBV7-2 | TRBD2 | CASSRTSGGARDTQYF | TGTGCCAGCAGTCGGACTAGCGGGGGGGCAAGAGATACGCAGTATTTT
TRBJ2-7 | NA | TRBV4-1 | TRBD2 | CASSQTSILRGISYEQYF | TGCGCCAGCAGCCAAACTTCTATCCTGCGGGGGATTTCCTACGAGCAGTACTTC
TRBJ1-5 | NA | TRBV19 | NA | CASSNIIGRGLANQPQHF | TGTGCCAGTAGTAACATTATTGGGAGAGGGTTAGCGAATCAGCCCCAGCATTTT
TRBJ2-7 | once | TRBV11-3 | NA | CASSLGGREVEEQYF | TGTGCCAGCAGCTTGGGGGGGCGAGAGGTCGAGGAGCAGTACTTC
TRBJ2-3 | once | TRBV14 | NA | CASSLRASTDTQYF | TGTGCCAGCAGCCTCAGGGCTAGCACAGATACGCAGTATTTT
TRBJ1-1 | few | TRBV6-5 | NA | CASSEGDTIEAFF | TGTGCCAGCAGTGAAGGGGACACCATTGAAGCTTTCTTT
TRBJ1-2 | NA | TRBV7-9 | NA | CSSSLEGMILGYTF | TGTTCCAGCAGCCTGGAGGGCATGATTCTCGGCTACACCTTC
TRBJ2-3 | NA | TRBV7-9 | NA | CASSHNQGNTQYF | TGTGCCAGCAGCCATAACCAGGGAAATACGCAGTATTTT
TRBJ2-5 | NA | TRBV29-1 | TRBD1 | CSVVGARTGPGETQYF | TGCAGCGTTGTCGGAGCCCGGACAGGCCCTGGTGAGACCCAGTACTTC
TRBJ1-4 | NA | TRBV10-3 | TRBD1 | CAISPGQGGEKLFF | TGTGCCATCAGTCCGGGACAGGGTGGGGAAAAACTGTTTTTT
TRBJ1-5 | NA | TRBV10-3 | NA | CAISEGQGNNQPQHF | TGTGCCATCAGTGAGGGCCAGGGTAACAATCAGCCCCAGCATTTT
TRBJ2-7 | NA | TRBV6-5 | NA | CASSYGRGYEQYF | TGTGCCAGCAGTTACGGCAGGGGCTACGAGCAGTACTTC